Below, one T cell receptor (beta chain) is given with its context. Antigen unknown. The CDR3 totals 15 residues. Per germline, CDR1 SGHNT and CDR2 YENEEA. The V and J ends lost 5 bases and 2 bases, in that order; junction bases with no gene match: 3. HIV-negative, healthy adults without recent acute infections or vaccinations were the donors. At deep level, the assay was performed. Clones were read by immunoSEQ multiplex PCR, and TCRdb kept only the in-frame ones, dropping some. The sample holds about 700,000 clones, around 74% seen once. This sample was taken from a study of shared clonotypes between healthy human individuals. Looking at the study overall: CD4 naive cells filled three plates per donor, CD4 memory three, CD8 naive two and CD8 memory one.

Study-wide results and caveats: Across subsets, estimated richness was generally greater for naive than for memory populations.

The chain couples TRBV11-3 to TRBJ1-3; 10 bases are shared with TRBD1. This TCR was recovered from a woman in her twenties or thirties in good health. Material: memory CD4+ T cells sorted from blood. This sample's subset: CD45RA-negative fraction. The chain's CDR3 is CASSAGTGAGNTIYF. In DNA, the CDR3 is TGTGCCAGCAGCGCAGGGACAGGGGCTGGAAACACCATATATTTT.